This record looks at one TCR beta chain sequence and its context. Its antigen remains undetermined. No qualities accompany the bases; no much larger clone lies one base away. The data are from a study of shared clonotypes between healthy human individuals (dated by TCRdb to about 2020). In the study overall: The cohort included a few men and a couple of women between 18 and 49 years of age. Different laboratories and diverse techniques were used to prepare libraries and sequence TCR repertoires, to increase sequencing depth and limit assay-specific biases. Leukapheresis yielded between about 0.85 and 9.5 billion PBMCs per donor. To estimate repertoire size and how much clonotype sharing occurs between individuals, the study deeply sequenced the blood TCR repertoires of about five healthy adults.

V is shortened by 6 bases, J by 1 base, and the region joining them spans 9 bases. The germline V gene provides CDR1 MNHNS and CDR2 SASEGT. Counted from cysteine to phenylalanine, this CDR3 has 13 amino acids. CDR3 DNA is the only sequence kept; it has 39 bases, read in frame from the first base. What the study reported, not specific to this receptor: Sampling was limited to blood, and TCR repertoires in tissue likely differ from TCR repertoires in blood. Based on pairwise subsampling, the degree of clonotype sharing among donors was expected to be affected by sequencing depth. Because the study included only a small number of donors, the genetic and exposure-history diversity represented was limited.

Healthy HIV-negative adults with no recently reported acute infections or vaccinations were included as donors. All donors were Caucasian adults living in Nashville, Tennessee, USA. For unsorted samples, around 85 million PBMCs were counted, and genomic DNA was extracted using the QIAamp DNA Blood Mini kit. After blood collection by leukapheresis, PBMCs were isolated using Ficoll-Histopaque density gradient centrifugation and then cryopreserved in the vapor phase of liquid nitrogen. Using the deep immunoSEQ assay, TCR CDR3 regions were amplified from genomic DNA by multiplex PCR. Extracted genomic DNA from each cell subset was distributed evenly across all wells of several immunoSEQ 96-well plates, and each plate was treated as a replicate. For unsorted PBMC, each replicate PCR was loaded with 250 to 300 ng genomic DNA, equivalent to 30,000 or so T cell genomes. Ten immunoSEQ deep assay plates were used to sequence unsorted PBMC genomic DNA. The purified libraries were quantified using a Qubit 3.0 fluorometer, sized with a Bioanalyzer 2100, and then quantified again using the KAPA Library Quantification kit. Every immunoSEQ 96-well plate was sequenced on a dedicated single-read 150-cycle Illumina NextSeq 550 flow cell. The original methods were these. Because only junctional sequences without quality scores were contained in the immunoSEQ output, filtering matching that applied to full-length reads could not be performed. Sequences were annotated with PyIR, a Python wrapper for IgBLAST v1.9, using IMGT germline references to assign V/J genes and CDR3. Reads were filtered out if the reads had weak V/J assignments (E-value above 1e-6), no CDR3, stop codons, out-of-frame junctions, or ambiguous translated residues. A V3J clonotype was defined by an identical inferred V gene, J gene, and CDR3 amino acid sequence. Percentage overlap between repertoires was computed as shared unique clonotypes divided by the size of the smaller repertoire. Richness of each repertoire was evaluated using RTK rarefaction, the Chao1 estimator, and Recon v2.1 estimates of unobserved clonotypes. The clones in this table, taken by TCRdb from immuneACCESS, are in-frame only. Not every clone is retained; where verified, under half of the shortfall comes from an unresolved V gene, and the cause of the rest is unknown. V, J and clone size derive from that table, while D and trimming were established from the DNA sequence. The sample table records roughly 490,000 clones; 79% of these occur just once. About 12% of the sample is taken by the ten largest.

Sequencing input: PBMCs. The receptor chain draws on TRBV6-1 and TRBJ1-1, with the identity of the D gene unclear. The sequence was collected from a woman aged 40 to 55 in good health. Some clones in this sample may be carry-over from other donors' samples. The DNA sequence follows: TGTGCCAGCAGAAGGACGGCGAACACTGAAGCTTTCTTT. Its amino acids are CASRRTANTEAFF.